The 12 T cell receptor beta chains presented below share a single source sample, sequenced in a study. Tregs were sorted as CD4+CD25+CD127-/low cells. TCRdb re-analysed the 5' RACE reads in MiXCR, keeping a single row per CDR3 protein. The data show about 57,000 distinct CDR3 sequences, about 26% seen once. The sequenced sample consisted of tumor-infiltrating Tregs sorted from the breast tumor. These receptors all come from a female donor with breast cancer.

Of note for this clonotype: Since a much larger clone is just one base distant, this may be a read error. V is TRBV29-1 and J is TRBJ1-5; TRBD1 matches 7 bases. Germline lookup yields CDR1 SQVTM and CDR2 ANQGSEA. CDR3 length: 13 residues. The CDR3 loop is CSVQQGPNQPRHF. The CDR3 DNA sequence: TGCAGCGTTCAACAGGGGCCCAATCAGCCCCGGCATTTT.

This clonotype appeared a few times. This rearrangement joins TRBV5-1 to TRBJ2-7; D call uncertain. The V gene's germline CDR1 is SGHRS and CDR2 YFSETQ. This CDR3 is 15 amino acids long. Trimming took 4 bases from V and 9 from J, leaving 23 bases between them. The CDR3 DNA reads TGCGCCAGCAGCCAAGGACGCTTATCTTCCTTCGCGCAGTACTTC. Its protein product is CASSQGRLSSFAQYF.

This clonotype has only a few counts. This chain links TRBV7-2 with TRBJ1-5; a possible D gene is TRBD1 (6 bases). Germline V gene sequence: CDR1 SGHTA, CDR2 FQGNSA. The CDR3 spans 14 residues. V lost 5 bases and J 6 bases, leaving 14 bases between the germline ends. CDR3 residues: CASSVQGPPQPQHF. In nucleotides, the CDR3 is TGTGCCAGCAGCGTACAGGGCCCCCCTCAGCCCCAGCATTTT.

This clonotype was counted many times. The genes are TRBV20-1 and TRBJ1-5; D is ambiguous. CDR3 size: 16 residues. Germline CDR1 DFQATT, CDR2 SNEGSKA (reference sequence). Trimming removed 5 bases from V and 0 bases from J, with 17 bases in between. Written as DNA, the CDR3 is TGCAGTGCTTACCCTATCGCCATCTATAGCAATCAGCCCCAGCATTTT. Its protein product is CSAYPIAIYSNQPQHF.

J is TRBJ1-2 and V is TRBV18; perhaps TRBD1 as D (6 bases). Germline assignment: CDR1 KGHSH and CDR2 LQKENI. The V and J ends lost 5 bases and 6 bases respectively, with 13 bases between them. This CDR3 comprises 13 residues. CDR3 amino acids: CASSEQGWDGYTF. The CDR3 DNA sequence: TGTGCCAGCTCAGAACAGGGATGGGATGGCTACACCTTC.

V and J are TRBV30 and TRBJ2-3; 7 positions match TRBD1. The CDR3 length is 14 residues. Germline CDR1 GTSNPN, CDR2 SVGIG (reference sequence). The ends lost 0 bases at V and 5 bases at J; junction bases unmatched: 5. The CDR3 is CAWSVDRVLDTQYF. For the CDR3, the DNA is TGTGCCTGGAGTGTCGACAGGGTGCTAGATACGCAGTATTTT. Full variable domain (remainder filled in from reference TRBV30 and TRBJ2-3): SQTIHQWPATLVQPVGSPLSLECTVEGTSNPNLYWYRQAAGRGLQLLFYSVGIGQISSEVPQNLSASRPQDRQFILSSKKLLLSDSGFYLCAWSVDRVLDTQYFGPGTRLTVL.

This chain uses TRBV20-1 with TRBJ1-4; D uncertain. Per germline, CDR1 DFQATT and CDR2 SNEGSKA (reference sequence). V lost 3 bases to trimming and J lost 3 bases, with 5 bases between them. There are 12 residues in the CDR3. CDR3 DNA sequence: TGCAGTGCTAGGGGTTCTAATGAAAAACTGTTTTTT. Amino acids: CSARGSNEKLFF.

In its sample, this clonotype was seen many times. The chain is built from TRBV28 and TRBJ1-5; TRBD1 matches at 7 bases. Germline loops: CDR1 MDHEN, CDR2 SYDVKM. The CDR3 has 17 residues. V dropped 2 bases and J dropped 9; count of bases not matched to a gene: 16. The CDR3 here is CASSLNQGGTPLWPQHF. The CDR3 nucleotides read TGTGCCAGCAGTTTAAACCAGGGGGGCACCCCATTATGGCCCCAGCATTTT.

To note about this clonotype: This could be a read error, since a much larger clone is one nucleotide away. V gene TRBV5-1 combines with J gene TRBJ2-3, with a possible D match to TRBD1 (6 bases). The CDR3 covers 13 residues. Germline-derived CDR1 and CDR2 are SGHRS and YFSETQ. The CDR3 loop is CASSMGAGDTRYF. As DNA, the CDR3 is TGCGCCAGCAGTATGGGGGCCGGAGATACGCGGTATTTT.

This clonotype has just a few counts. The chain has TRBV20-1 and TRBJ2-7; the D gene is possibly TRBD2 (6 bases). Germline CDR1 and CDR2: DFQATT and SNEGSKA (reference sequence). V lost 0 bases and J 3 bases, leaving 18 bases between the germline ends. The CDR3 runs to 16 residues. CDR3 in amino acids: CSARDISGAAYYEQYF. The CDR3 nucleotides read TGCAGTGCTAGAGACATTAGCGGAGCCGCCTACTACGAGCAGTACTTC.

J is TRBJ2-2 and V is TRBV4-2; a possible D gene is TRBD2 (6 bases). The CDR3 contains 16 residues. Per germline, CDR1 LGHNA and CDR2 YNFKEQ. Trimming left V 0 bases short and J 8 bases short, with 16 bases between. CDR3 DNA sequence: TGTGCCAGCAGCCAAGATGGGACTTCAGATTGGGGGGAGCTGTTTTTT. Its translation is CASSQDGTSDWGELFF.

This chain links TRBV20-1 with TRBJ2-1, with D tentatively TRBD1 or TRBD2 (5 bases each). Germline-derived CDR1 and CDR2 are DFQATT and SNEGSKA (reference sequence). The CDR3 is made up of 14 amino acids. V lost 5 bases and J lost 5, with 16 bases in between. The CDR3 region is CSAPAVRGDNEQFF. The CDR3 DNA reads as TGCAGTGCTCCAGCCGTGAGGGGCGACAATGAGCAGTTCTTC.